This T cell receptor beta chain comes out of a study of shared clonotypes between healthy human individuals. General study points: Naive subsets, compared against memory subsets, generally had larger estimated richness values. Expectations were that clonotype sharing among donors would be affected by sequencing depth. With few donors, the genetic and exposure-history diversity represented was limited. Clonotypes which were not shared had lower generation probabilities than clonotypes that all four donors shared.

This CDR3 has 8 amino acids. The germline V gene encodes CDR1 SQVTM and CDR2 ANQGSEA. TCRdb keeps only in-frame clones here, not all; method: immunoSEQ multiplex PCR. The sample consists of about 550,000 clones, around 95% of them appearing once. CD45RO-negative CD8 cells positively selected for CCR7 made up the naive population, which excluded terminally differentiated effector memory CD45RA+ cells. A remark on this clone: The antigen is not known. Sequence at one end of the junction differs from germline and may be a read error.

J is TRBJ1-4 and V is TRBV29-1, with TRBD1 matching over 7 bases. Sequencing was carried out using naive CD8+ T cells sorted from blood. This clonotype originated in a young woman in good health. CDR3 DNA: TGCAGCGTTGGGGACAGTTCTTTT. Translating gives CSVGDSSF.